This entry concerns a single T cell receptor (beta chain). These data come from a study of blood T cell repertoires in COVID-19. Per the germline V gene, CDR1 is MNHEY and CDR2 is SVGAGI. The trim removed 6 bases at V and 5 bases at J, leaving 6 bases unmatched. The CDR3 extends over 13 amino acids. Original data processing: Reference gene primer amplification in the assay estimated nucleated cell counts. The data were produced by immunoSEQ multiplex PCR, yet TCRdb's version contains in-frame clones alone and is incomplete. V and J calls and clone size are copied from that table; D and trimming were computed from the DNA. The sample has a few hundred thousand clones, 90% seen once.

Input material: PBMCs or T cells enriched from blood (not recorded which). The clonotype originates from a woman aged 18 to 35 with acute COVID-19. This chain links TRBV6-5 with TRBJ1-2, with 7 bases aligning to TRBD1. CDR3 sequence (DNA): TGTGCCAGCAGCCAGACAGGGCAATATGGCTACACCTTC. Amino acids: CASSQTGQYGYTF.